A single sample is the source of the 13 T cell receptor beta chains below, sequenced in a study of shared clonotypes between healthy human individuals. Assay used: immunoSEQ multiplex PCR; TCRdb lists only in-frame clones, some missing. The repertoire holds approximately 2.5 million clones, with more than 90% as singletons. The sequenced sample consisted of naive CD4+ T cells sorted from blood. The subset here: CD45RA+ positively selected. These receptors were obtained from a man between 18 and 29 years old in good health.

The chain has TRBV6-1 and TRBJ2-3; 12 positions agree with TRBD2. Trimming took 6 bases from V and 7 from J; bases not matched to a gene: 2. The CDR3 is 13 amino acids. The germline V gene has CDR1 MNHNS and CDR2 SASEGT. The chain's CDR3 is CASRRTSGNTQYF. The CDR3 DNA reads TGTGCCAGCAGAAGGACTAGCGGGAATACGCAGTATTTT.

The chain joins TRBV5-4 to TRBJ2-1, with TRBD1 matching over 9 bases. The ends lost 2 bases at V and 3 bases at J; junction bases unmatched: 3. Germline CDR1 SGHNT, CDR2 YYREEE (reference sequence). CDR3 size: 15 residues. This CDR3 is CASSFTTGGYNEQFF. The CDR3 bases are TGTGCCAGCAGCTTTACGACAGGGGGCTACAATGAGCAGTTCTTC.

The chain has TRBV28 and TRBJ1-4, with no clear D. The CDR3 has 14 residues. The germline V gene encodes CDR1 MDHEN and CDR2 SYDVKM. V was pared by 5 bases and J by 7 bases, with 14 bases between. The CDR3 region has the DNA TGTGCCAGCAGTGCGGGCTACTCGGGTGAAAAACTGTTTTTT. Translation gives CASSAGYSGEKLFF.

There are a few counts of this clone. V and J are TRBV2 and TRBJ1-4; D remains unclear. Trimming removed 3 bases from V and 17 bases from J, with 13 bases in between. This CDR3 region has 11 residues. Germline CDR1 SNHLY, CDR2 FYNNEI. The DNA of the CDR3 is TGTGCCAGCAGTGATCCCGGAAACCCCTTTTTT. This codes for CASSDPGNPFF.

In this sample, this clone turned up once. The sample contains more than one DNA sequence encoding this CDR3. The V and J genes are TRBV28 and TRBJ1-2; D is unresolved. The CDR3 runs 12 residues. V was pared by 5 bases and J by 4 bases, with 8 bases between. The germline gives CDR1 MDHEN, CDR2 SYDVKM. CDR3 DNA: TGTGCCAGCAGTCCCCGGAGCTATGGCTACACCTTC. As protein: CASSPRSYGYTF.

The chain combines TRBV6-6 with TRBJ1-6, with unresolved D. Germline assignment: CDR1 MNHNY and CDR2 SVGAGI (reference sequence). V dropped 2 bases and J dropped 7 bases, with 6 bases sitting between them. There are 13 residues in the CDR3. The CDR3 is CASSYVENSPLHF. Written as DNA, the CDR3 is TGTGCCAGCAGTTACGTTGAGAATTCACCCCTCCACTTT.

In this sample, this clone turned up once. The V gene is TRBV5-4, the J gene TRBJ2-3, with 7 positions matching TRBD1. Trimming removed 4 bases from V and 8 bases from J; junction bases left unmatched: 13. Germline CDR1 and CDR2: SGHNT and YYREEE (reference sequence). This CDR3 spans 15 amino acids. The CDR3 DNA reads TGTGCCAGCAGCCCCCGGGACAGCCTCCCCCGTACGCAGTATTTT. Translated: CASSPRDSLPRTQYF.

Here the CDR3 DNA reads TGTGCCAGCAGTGAGAGACCCGCGGATCCCTACGAGCAGTACTTC. Encoded protein: CASSERPADPYEQYF. The chain employs TRBV6-1 and TRBJ2-7; D gene unclear. CDR3 length: 15 amino acids. Germline-derived CDR1 and CDR2 are MNHNS and SASEGT. V shed 3 bases and J shed 2 bases, with 14 bases lying between them.

Points on this clone: The sample carries other DNA sequences with the same CDR3. The chain has TRBV5-1 and TRBJ2-1, with D perhaps being TRBD1 or TRBD2 (5 bases each). This CDR3 has 16 amino acids. Trimming pared 4 bases from V and 0 bases from J, leaving 14 bases between. CDR1 and CDR2 (germline): SGHRS, YFSETQ. CDR3 sequence (DNA): TGCGCCAGCAGCCCCCTTTCAGGGAGCTCCTACAATGAGCAGTTCTTC. Its translation: CASSPLSGSSYNEQFF.

The chain uses TRBV27 and TRBJ2-7, with TRBD2 matching 8 bases. The CDR3 contains 14 residues. Trimming at V came to 1 base and at J to 5 bases, leaving 4 bases not matched to a gene. Germline V gene sequence: CDR1 MNHEY, CDR2 SMNVEV (reference sequence). The CDR3 loop reads CASSLYGRANEQYF. In DNA form, the CDR3 reads TGTGCCAGCAGTTTATACGGGAGGGCCAACGAGCAGTACTTC.

Of note for this clone: Other DNA sequences in the sample encode the same CDR3. The chain recombines TRBV2 with TRBJ1-1; D remains unclear. The V end lost 4 bases, the J end lost 0 bases, and 6 bases lay between the germline ends. CDR3 length: 13 amino acids. Per germline, CDR1 SNHLY and CDR2 FYNNEI. CDR3 DNA sequence: TGTGCCAGCAGTGTAGGACTGAACACTGAAGCTTTCTTT. Encoded protein: CASSVGLNTEAFF.

The chain couples TRBV7-2 to TRBJ2-3; a weak D match, TRBD2 (6 bases). The ends were cut back, 3 bases at V and 1 base at J, with 11 bases in the middle. Germline lookup yields CDR1 SGHTA and CDR2 FQGNSA. This CDR3 has 15 residues. CDR3 in DNA: TGTGCCAGCAGCTTCGGCGGGAAGGGCACAGATACGCAGTATTTT. Translated: CASSFGGKGTDTQYF.

The genes are TRBV2 and TRBJ2-4, with 7 nucleotides matching TRBD1. The CDR3 spans 12 residues. Germline values: CDR1 SNHLY, CDR2 FYNNEI. The V segment lost 11 bases and the J segment 7 bases; nucleotides outside the gene matches: 8. The CDR3 DNA reads as TGTGCCGGAAGCAGGGACAGCAACATTCAGTACTTC. This encodes CAGSRDSNIQYF.